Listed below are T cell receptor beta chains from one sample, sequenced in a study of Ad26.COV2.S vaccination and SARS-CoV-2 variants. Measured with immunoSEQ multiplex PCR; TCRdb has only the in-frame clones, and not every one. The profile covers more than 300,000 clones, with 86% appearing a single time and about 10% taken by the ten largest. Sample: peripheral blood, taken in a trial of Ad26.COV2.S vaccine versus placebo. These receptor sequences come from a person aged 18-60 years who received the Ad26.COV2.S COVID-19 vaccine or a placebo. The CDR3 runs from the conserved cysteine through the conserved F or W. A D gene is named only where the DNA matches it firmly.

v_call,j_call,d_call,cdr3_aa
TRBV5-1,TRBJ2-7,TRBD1,CASSSWTGGTYEQYF
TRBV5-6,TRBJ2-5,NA,CASSTRQGGGETQYF
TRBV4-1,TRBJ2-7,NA,CASSHQGSYEQYF
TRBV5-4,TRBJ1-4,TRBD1,CASSLQGATNEKLFF
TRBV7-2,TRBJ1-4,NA,CASSLGWRNEKLFF
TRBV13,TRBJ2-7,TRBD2,CASSRGAYEQYF
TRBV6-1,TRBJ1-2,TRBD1,CASSEVEWTGGGYTF
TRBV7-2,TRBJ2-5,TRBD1,CASSYDRGETQYF
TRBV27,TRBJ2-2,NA,CASRTPGKLTGELFF
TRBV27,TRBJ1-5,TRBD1,CASSPWDRSSNQPQHF
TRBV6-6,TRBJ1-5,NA,CASSYPRGNSNQPQHF
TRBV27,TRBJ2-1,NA,CASSPGDPRRYNEQFF
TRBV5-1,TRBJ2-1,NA,CASSLVLASPVEQFF
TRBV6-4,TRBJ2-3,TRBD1,CASSVGTGGPDTQYF
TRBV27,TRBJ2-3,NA,CASSAHDRGGSTDTQYF
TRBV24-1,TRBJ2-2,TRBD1,CATGDRVNTGELFF
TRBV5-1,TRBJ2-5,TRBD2,CASSPLGGGRAQETQYF
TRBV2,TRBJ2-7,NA,CASSARSEQYF
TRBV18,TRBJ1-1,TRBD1,CASSPPGTANTEAFF
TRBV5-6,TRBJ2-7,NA,CASSSTGGALYEQYF
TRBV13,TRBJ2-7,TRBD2,CASSTGLARNEQYF
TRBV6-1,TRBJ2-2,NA,CASSGDRYSGELFF
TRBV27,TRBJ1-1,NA,CASSKTREVVTEAFF
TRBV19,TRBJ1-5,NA,CASTNLGGGQPQHF